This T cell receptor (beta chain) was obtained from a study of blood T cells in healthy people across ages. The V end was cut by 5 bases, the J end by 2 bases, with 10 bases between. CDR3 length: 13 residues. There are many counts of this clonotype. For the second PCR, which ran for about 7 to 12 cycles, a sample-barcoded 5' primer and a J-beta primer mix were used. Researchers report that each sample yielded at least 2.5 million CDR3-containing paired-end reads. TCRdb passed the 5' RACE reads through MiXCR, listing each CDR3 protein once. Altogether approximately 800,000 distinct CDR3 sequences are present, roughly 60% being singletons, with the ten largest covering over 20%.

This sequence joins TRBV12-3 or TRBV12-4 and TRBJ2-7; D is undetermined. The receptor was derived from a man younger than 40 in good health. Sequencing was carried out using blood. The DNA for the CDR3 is TGTGCCAGCAGTCTCGGCAGACCCTACGAGCAGTACTTC. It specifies CASSLGRPYEQYF.